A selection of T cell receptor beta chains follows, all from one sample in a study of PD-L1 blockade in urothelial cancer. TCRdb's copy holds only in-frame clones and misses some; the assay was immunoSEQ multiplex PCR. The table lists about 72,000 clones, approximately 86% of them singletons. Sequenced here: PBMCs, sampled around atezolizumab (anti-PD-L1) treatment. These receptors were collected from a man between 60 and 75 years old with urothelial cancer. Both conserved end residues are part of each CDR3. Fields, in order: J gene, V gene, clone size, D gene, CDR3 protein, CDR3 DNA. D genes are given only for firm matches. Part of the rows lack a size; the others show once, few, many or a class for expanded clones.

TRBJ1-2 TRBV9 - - CASSVGGRGYQSGYTF TGTGCCAGCAGCGTAGGCGGGAGGGGGTATCAGAGTGGCTACACCTTC
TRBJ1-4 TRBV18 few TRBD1 CASSRRGEYEKLFF TGTGCCAGCTCACGCAGGGGGGAGTATGAAAAACTGTTTTTT
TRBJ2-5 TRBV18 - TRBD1 CASSRTGGKETQYF TGTGCCAGCTCACGGACAGGGGGGAAAGAGACCCAGTACTTC
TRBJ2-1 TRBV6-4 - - CASSDVAYNEQFF TGTGCCAGCAGTGACGTCGCCTACAATGAGCAGTTCTTC
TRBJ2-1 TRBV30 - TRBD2 CAWTSGLDTNEQFF TGTGCCTGGACCTCGGGACTAGATACCAATGAGCAGTTCTTC
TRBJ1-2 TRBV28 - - CASSGPSDRFHGYTF TGTGCCAGCAGCGGACCGTCGGACAGATTCCATGGCTACACCTTC
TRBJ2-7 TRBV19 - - CASSDRNRAIEQYF TGTGCCAGTAGTGACCGGAACAGGGCAATCGAGCAGTACTTC
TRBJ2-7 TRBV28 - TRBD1 CASTHDRGRGYEQYF TGTGCCAGCACCCACGACAGGGGGCGCGGATACGAGCAGTACTTC
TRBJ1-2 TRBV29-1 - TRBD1 CSVEALDRGLRNYGYTF TGCAGCGTTGAAGCCCTTGACAGGGGGCTTCGGAACTATGGCTACACCTTC
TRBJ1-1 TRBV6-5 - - CASQSSGGGAFF TGTGCCAGCCAATCCTCCGGGGGAGGCGCTTTCTTT
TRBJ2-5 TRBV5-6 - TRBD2 CASSWESGGARETQYF TGTGCCAGCAGCTGGGAATCGGGGGGGGCGCGGGAGACCCAGTACTTC
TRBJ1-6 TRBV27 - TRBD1 CASSLDRGNSPLHF TGTGCCAGCAGCTTGGACAGGGGTAATTCACCCCTCCACTTT
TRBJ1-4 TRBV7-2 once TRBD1 CASSIQGARSMKKLFF TGTGCCAGCAGCATACAGGGGGCGAGATCCATGAAAAAACTGTTTTTT
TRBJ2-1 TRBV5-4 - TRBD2 CASSPRGQRSGGPYNEQFF TGTGCCAGCAGCCCACGGGGCCAAAGGAGCGGGGGGCCATACAATGAGCAGTTCTTC
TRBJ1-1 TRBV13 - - CASSLAGDTEAFF TGTGCCAGCAGCTTAGCAGGGGACACTGAAGCTTTCTTT
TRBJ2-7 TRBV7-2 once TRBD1 CASRTGTGGYEQYF TGTGCCAGCAGGACCGGGACAGGGGGCTACGAGCAGTACTTC